Sequencing of this T cell receptor (beta chain) was carried out in a study of control samples from healthy donors and cancer patients. Some clones are missing from TCRdb's copy, which holds only in-frame ones; the method was immunoSEQ multiplex PCR. The sample has 90,000 to 150,000 clones, 90% to 95% seen once; the top ten hold 7.8%. This CDR3 contains 12 residues. Germline-derived CDR1 and CDR2 are SGHVS and FQNEAQ. V was clipped by 2 bases and J by 6 bases, with 8 bases between them. The chain employs TRBV7-8 and TRBJ2-7, with D possibly matching TRBD2 (5 bases). The TCR comes from a woman aged 18-29 years in good health. Sequenced: blood. As DNA, the CDR3 is TGTGCCAGCAGCTTACGGGGTAGCGAGCAGTACTTC. This sequence encodes CASSLRGSEQYF.